This entry is about one T cell receptor beta chain. Antigen specificity is unknown. The source of the sample is a study of blood T cells in healthy people across ages. Study outcomes and limitations: For the donors, CMV status was unknown and possibly confounded expanded clonotype changes. Diversity estimated from one million T cells was considered an underestimate. A roughly linear age-dependent decrease characterized TCR beta diversity per million T cells. Aged donors had fewer naive CD4+ cells and lower diversity than long-lived donors.

CDR3 length: 12 residues. V shed 4 bases and J 7 bases; nucleotides not matched to a gene: 2. The germline gives CDR1 SQVTM, CDR2 ANQGSEA. A J-beta primer mix and a sample-barcoded 5' primer were used in a second PCR of roughly 7 to 12 cycles. TCRdb fed the 5' RACE reads into MiXCR, producing one record per CDR3 protein. The data contain some 1.5 million distinct CDR3 sequences, under 30% of them singletons. This clonotype was sampled from a woman under 40 in good health. Sequencing was performed on blood. The chain has TRBV29-1 and TRBJ2-2, with 8 bases fitting TRBD2. The CDR3 sequence: CSVVGRGGELFF. CDR3 nucleotide sequence: TGCAGCGTTGTCGGGAGGGGCGGGGAGCTGTTTTTT.